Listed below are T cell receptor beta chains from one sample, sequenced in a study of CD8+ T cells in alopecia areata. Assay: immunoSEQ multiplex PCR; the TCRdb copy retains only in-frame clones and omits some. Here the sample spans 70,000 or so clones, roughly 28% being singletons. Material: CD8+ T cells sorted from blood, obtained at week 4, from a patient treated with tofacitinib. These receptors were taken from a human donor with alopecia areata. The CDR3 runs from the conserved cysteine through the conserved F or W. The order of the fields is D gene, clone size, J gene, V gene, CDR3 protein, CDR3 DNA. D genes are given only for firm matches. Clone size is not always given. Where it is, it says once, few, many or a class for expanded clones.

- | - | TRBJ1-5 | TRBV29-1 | CSPRGMEPQHF | TGCAGCCCTCGGGGGATGGAGCCCCAGCATTTT
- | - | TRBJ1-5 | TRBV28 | CATAAGANQPQHF | TGTGCCACCGCCGCGGGGGCTAATCAGCCCCAGCATTTT
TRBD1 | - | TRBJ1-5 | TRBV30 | CAWSGPAGQGNNQPQHF | TGTGCCTGGAGTGGCCCAGCGGGACAGGGTAACAATCAGCCCCAGCATTTT
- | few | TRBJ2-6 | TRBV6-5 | CASSYSGSSGANVLTF | TGTGCCAGCAGTTACTCAGGTAGCTCTGGGGCCAACGTCCTGACTTTC
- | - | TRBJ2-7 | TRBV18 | CASSPPRSLHEQYF | TGTGCCAGCTCACCACCGCGTTCTCTACACGAGCAGTACTTC
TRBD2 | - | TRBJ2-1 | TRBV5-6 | CASSLALAGGEQFF | TGTGCCAGCAGCTTGGCACTAGCGGGCGGTGAGCAGTTCTTC
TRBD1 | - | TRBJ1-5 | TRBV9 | CASSVGDRGQPQHF | TGTGCCAGCAGCGTTGGAGACAGGGGACAGCCCCAGCATTTT
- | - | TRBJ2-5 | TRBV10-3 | CAISDPPGPTGETQYF | TGTGCCATCAGTGACCCGCCGGGTCCCACGGGGGAGACCCAGTACTTC
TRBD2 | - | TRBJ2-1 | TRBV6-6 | CASSSAGADNEQFF | TGTGCCAGCAGTTCGGCGGGAGCAGATAATGAGCAGTTCTTC
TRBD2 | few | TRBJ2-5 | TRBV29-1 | CSVAAGGDEGETQYF | TGCAGCGTCGCCGCGGGAGGGGATGAAGGGGAGACCCAGTACTTC
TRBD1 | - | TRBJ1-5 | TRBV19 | CASSHRGLNQPQHF | TGTGCCAGTAGCCACAGGGGGCTCAATCAGCCCCAGCATTTT
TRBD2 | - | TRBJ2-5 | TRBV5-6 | CASSLRTSGTKTQYF | TGTGCCAGCAGCTTGAGAACTAGCGGGACGAAGACCCAGTACTTC
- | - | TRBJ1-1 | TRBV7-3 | CASSSTTGTHTEAFF | TGTGCCAGCAGCTCAACGACGGGGACGCACACTGAAGCTTTCTTT
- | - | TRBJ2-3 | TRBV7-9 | CASSFEGHTDTQYF | TGTGCCAGCAGCTTCGAGGGGCACACAGATACGCAGTATTTT
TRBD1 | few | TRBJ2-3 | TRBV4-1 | CASSPGTGAGRGPQYF | TGCGCCAGCAGCCCGGGGACAGGGGCCGGGAGGGGGCCGCAGTATTTT
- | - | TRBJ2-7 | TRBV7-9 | CASSLGSGGVYEQYF | TGTGCCAGCAGCTTAGGCTCCGGGGGAGTATACGAGCAGTACTTC
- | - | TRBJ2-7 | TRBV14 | CASSHSYEQYF | TGTGCCAGCAGCCACAGCTACGAGCAGTACTTC
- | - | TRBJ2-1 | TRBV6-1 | CASSYYPLNEQFF | TGTGCCAGCAGCTACTACCCTCTCAATGAGCAGTTCTTC
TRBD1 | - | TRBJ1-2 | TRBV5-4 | CASSAGQANYGYTF | TGTGCCAGCAGCGCGGGACAGGCGAACTATGGCTACACCTTC
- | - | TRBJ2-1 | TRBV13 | CASSLRTGPDGEQFF | TGTGCCAGCAGCTTAAGGACGGGACCAGACGGTGAGCAGTTCTTC
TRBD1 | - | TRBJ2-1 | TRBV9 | CASSPGVGTGLNEQFF | TGTGCCAGCAGCCCAGGAGTCGGGACAGGGCTGAATGAGCAGTTCTTC
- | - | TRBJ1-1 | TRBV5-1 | CASSFGTKTNTEAFF | TGCGCCAGCAGCTTCGGGACTAAGACGAACACTGAAGCTTTCTTT
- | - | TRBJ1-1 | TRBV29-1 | CSVDWNTEAFF | TGCAGCGTTGATTGGAACACTGAAGCTTTCTTT
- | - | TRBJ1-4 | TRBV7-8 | CASSLYDRSNEKLFF | TGTGCCAGCAGCTTATACGACAGAAGTAATGAAAAACTGTTTTTT
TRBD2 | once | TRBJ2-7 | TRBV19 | CASSRGLAGAYEQYF | TGTGCCAGTAGTAGAGGACTAGCGGGCGCCTACGAGCAGTACTTC
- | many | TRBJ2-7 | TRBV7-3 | CASSEQGGEQYF | TGTGCCAGCAGCGAACAGGGTGGCGAGCAGTACTTC
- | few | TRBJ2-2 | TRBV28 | CASSPSLEGALGGELFF | TGTGCCAGCAGTCCTAGTTTGGAGGGGGCGCTGGGCGGGGAGCTGTTTTTT
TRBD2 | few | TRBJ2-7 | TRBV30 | CACTGTSYEQYF | TGTGCCTGCACCGGGACTAGCTACGAGCAGTACTTC
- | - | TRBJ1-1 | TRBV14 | CASSQDPSGEAFF | TGTGCCAGCAGCCAAGATCCCTCGGGTGAAGCTTTCTTT
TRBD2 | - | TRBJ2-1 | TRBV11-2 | CASSLLAGAGNEQFF | TGTGCCAGCAGCTTGTTAGCGGGAGCGGGCAATGAGCAGTTCTTC
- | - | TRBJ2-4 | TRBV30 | CAWWDLAKNIQYF | TGTGCCTGGTGGGACCTAGCCAAAAACATTCAGTACTTC
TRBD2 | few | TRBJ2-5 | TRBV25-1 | CASSGSGGRAAETQYF | TGTGCCAGCAGTGGTAGTGGCGGGAGGGCCGCAGAGACCCAGTACTTC
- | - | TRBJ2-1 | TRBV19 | CASSILATYNEQFF | TGTGCCAGTAGTATCCTAGCGACATACAATGAGCAGTTCTTC
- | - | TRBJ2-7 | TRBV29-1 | CSVAQGAPEQYF | TGCAGCGTTGCTCAGGGCGCCCCGGAGCAGTACTTC
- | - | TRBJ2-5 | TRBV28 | CASSSRLDQETQYF | TGTGCCAGCAGTTCCCGACTAGATCAAGAGACCCAGTACTTC
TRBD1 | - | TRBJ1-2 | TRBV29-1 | CSVRGPTGVGGYTF | TGCAGCGTGCGTGGACCGACAGGGGTTGGAGGCTACACCTTC
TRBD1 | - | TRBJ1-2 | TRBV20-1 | CSARDRATF | TGCAGTGCGAGAGACAGGGCGACCTTC
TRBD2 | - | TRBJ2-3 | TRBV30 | CAWSLGTSGYTDTQYF | TGTGCCTGGAGTTTAGGGACTAGCGGGTACACAGATACGCAGTATTTT
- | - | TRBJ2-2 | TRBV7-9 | CASRDGLYGGAGELFF | TGTGCCAGCAGGGATGGACTGTACGGGGGCGCCGGGGAGCTGTTTTTT